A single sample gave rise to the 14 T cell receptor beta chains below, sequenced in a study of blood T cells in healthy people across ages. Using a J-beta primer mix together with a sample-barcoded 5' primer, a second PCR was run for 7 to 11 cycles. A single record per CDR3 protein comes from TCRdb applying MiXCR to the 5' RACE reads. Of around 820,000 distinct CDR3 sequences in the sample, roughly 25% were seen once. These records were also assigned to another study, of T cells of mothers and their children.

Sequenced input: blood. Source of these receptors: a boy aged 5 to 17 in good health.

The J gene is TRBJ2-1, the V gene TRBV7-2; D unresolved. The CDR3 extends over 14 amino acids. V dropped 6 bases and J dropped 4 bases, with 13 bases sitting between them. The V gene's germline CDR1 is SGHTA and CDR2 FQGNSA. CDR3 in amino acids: CASSLTQTYNEQFF. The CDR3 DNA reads TGTGCCAGCAGTTTAACTCAGACGTACAATGAGCAGTTCTTC.

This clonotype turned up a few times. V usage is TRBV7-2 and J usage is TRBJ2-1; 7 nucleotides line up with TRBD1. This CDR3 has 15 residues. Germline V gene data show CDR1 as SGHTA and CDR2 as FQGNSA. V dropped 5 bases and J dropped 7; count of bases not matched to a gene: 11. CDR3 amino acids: CASSAFRQGSNEQFF. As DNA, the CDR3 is TGTGCCAGCAGCGCTTTTCGACAGGGCTCAAATGAGCAGTTCTTC.

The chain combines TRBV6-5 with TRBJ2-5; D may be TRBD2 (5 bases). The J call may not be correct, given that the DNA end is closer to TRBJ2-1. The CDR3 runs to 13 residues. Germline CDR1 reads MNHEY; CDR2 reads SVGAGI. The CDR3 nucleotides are TGTGCCAGCAGCCCCGCTGGCCGGGGTGAGCAGTTCTTC. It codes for CASSPAGRGEQFF.

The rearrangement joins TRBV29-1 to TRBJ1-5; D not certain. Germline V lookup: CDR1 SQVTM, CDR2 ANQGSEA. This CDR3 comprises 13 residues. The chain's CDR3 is CRERMMGNQPQHF. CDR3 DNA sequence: TGCAGGGAAAGGATGATGGGGAATCAGCCCCAGCATTTT.

Written as DNA, the CDR3 is TGTGCCAGCAGTTTCAAACAGGGGACCGGCGAGACCCAGTACTTC. Protein: CASSFKQGTGETQYF. The chain is built from TRBV28 and TRBJ2-5; 7 nucleotides match TRBD1. CDR3 length: 15 residues. Germline CDR1 MDHEN, CDR2 SYDVKM. V gave up 3 bases and J gave up 5 bases; unmatched junction bases: 9. Looking up the rest from reference TRBV28 and TRBJ2-5 gives the full variable domain: DVKVTQSSRYLVKRTGEKVFLECVQDMDHENMFWYRQDPGLGLRLIYFSYDVKMKEKGDIPEGYSVSREKKERFSLILESASTNQTSMYLCASSFKQGTGETQYFGPGTRLLVL.

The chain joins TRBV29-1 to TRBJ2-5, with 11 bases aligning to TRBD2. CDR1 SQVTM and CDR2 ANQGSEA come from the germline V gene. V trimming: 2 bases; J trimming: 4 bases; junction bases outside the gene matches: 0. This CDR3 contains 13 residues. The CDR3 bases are TGCAGCGTTGAAACTAGCGGGAGAGAGACCCAGTACTTC. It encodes CSVETSGRETQYF.

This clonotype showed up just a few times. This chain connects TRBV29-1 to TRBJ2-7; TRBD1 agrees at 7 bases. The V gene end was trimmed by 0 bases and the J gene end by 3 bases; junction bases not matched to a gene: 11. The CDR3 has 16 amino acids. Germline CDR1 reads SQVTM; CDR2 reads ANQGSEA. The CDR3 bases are TGCAGCGTTGAAGATCTCAGAGGGGGCCTGAACTACGAGCAGTACTTC. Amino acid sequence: CSVEDLRGGLNYEQYF.

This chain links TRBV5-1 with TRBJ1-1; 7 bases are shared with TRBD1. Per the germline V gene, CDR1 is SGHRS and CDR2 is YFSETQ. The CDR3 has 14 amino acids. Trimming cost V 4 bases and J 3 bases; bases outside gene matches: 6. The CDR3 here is CASSLGQQYTEAFF. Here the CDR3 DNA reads TGCGCCAGCAGCCTGGGACAGCAGTACACTGAAGCTTTCTTT.

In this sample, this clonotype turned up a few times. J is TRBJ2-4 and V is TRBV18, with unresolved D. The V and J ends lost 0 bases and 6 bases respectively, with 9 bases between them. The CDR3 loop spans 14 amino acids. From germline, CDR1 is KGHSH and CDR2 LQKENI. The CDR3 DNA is TGTGCCAGCTCACCACCAGGAAACGGAAACATTCAGTACTTC. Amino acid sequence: CASSPPGNGNIQYF.

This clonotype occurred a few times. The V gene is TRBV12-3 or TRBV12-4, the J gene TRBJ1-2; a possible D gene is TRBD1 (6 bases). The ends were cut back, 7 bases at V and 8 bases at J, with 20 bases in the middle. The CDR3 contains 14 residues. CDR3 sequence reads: CASNRDGALGGYTF. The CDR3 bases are TGTGCCAGCAACAGGGACGGAGCCCTGGGGGGCTACACCTTC.

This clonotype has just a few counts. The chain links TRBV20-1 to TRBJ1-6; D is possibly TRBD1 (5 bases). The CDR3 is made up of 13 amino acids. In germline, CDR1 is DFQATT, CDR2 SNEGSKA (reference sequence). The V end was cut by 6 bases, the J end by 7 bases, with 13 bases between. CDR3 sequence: CSAEGEGNSPLHF. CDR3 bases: TGCAGTGCCGAAGGGGAAGGCAATTCACCCCTCCACTTT.

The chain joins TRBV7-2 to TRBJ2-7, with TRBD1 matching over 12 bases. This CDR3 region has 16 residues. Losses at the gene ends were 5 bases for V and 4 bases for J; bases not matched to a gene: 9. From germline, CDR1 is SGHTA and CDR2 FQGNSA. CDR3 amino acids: CASSLNGDRGLYEQYF. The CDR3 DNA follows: TGTGCCAGCAGCCTAAACGGGGACAGGGGGCTTTACGAGCAGTACTTC. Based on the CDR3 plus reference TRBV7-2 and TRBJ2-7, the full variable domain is GAGVSQSPSNKVTEKGKDVELRCDPISGHTALYWYRQSLGQGLEFLIYFQGNSAPDKSGLPSDRFSAERTGGSVSTLTIQRTQQEDSAVYLCASSLNGDRGLYEQYFGPGTRLTVT.

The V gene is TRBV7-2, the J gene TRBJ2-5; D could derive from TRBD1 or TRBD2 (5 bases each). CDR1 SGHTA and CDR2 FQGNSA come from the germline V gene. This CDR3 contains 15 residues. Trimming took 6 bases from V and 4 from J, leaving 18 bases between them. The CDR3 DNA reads TGTGCCAGCAGTTCCCAGGACTTGGGACGAGAGACCCAGTACTTC. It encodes CASSSQDLGRETQYF.

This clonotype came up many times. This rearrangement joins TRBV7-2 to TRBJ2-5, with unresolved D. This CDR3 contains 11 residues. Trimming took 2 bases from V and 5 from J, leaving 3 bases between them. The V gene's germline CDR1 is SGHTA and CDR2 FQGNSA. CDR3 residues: CASSLTETQYF. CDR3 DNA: TGTGCCAGCAGCTTAACGGAGACCCAGTACTTC.